The 18 T cell receptor beta chains below all came from one sample that was sequenced in a study of T-cell memory formation after mild COVID-19. TCRdb analysed the 5' RACE reads with MiXCR anew, one entry per CDR3 protein. This repertoire shows roughly 450,000 distinct CDR3 sequences, roughly 18% found once; its top ten account for 9% to 15%. The sample comprised PBMCs or a T cell subset sorted from them (not recorded which). The receptors here all came from an adult woman who had mild COVID-19 (a few samples of this study predate the infection). Cell type and time point are not known.

This clonotype was recorded a few times. The chain employs TRBV11-3 and TRBJ2-4; 9 nucleotides agree with TRBD1. The CDR3 length is 15 residues. Germline V gives CDR1 SGHNT, CDR2 YENEEA. With V trimmed by 6 bases and J by 2 bases, 5 bases remained unmatched. The CDR3: CASSRQGGSKNIQYF. CDR3 in DNA: TGTGCCAGCAGTCGACAGGGGGGCTCCAAAAACATTCAGTACTTC.

This clonotype came up a few times. The chain joins TRBV12-3 or TRBV12-4 to TRBJ1-5; 11 positions agree with TRBD1. The trim removed 5 bases at V and 3 bases at J, leaving 3 bases unmatched. This CDR3 spans 15 amino acids. CDR3 nucleotide sequence: TGTGCCAGCAGTGGGACAGGGGGTAACAATCAGCCCCAGCATTTT. Its translation: CASSGTGGNNQPQHF.

The chain couples TRBV20-1 to TRBJ1-1; 10 bases line up with TRBD1. The CDR3 contains 12 residues. Germline assignment: CDR1 DFQATT and CDR2 SNEGSKA (reference sequence). Here the CDR3 DNA reads TGCACTCCGGGACAGGGGTACACTGAAGCTTTCTTT. Amino acids: CTPGQGYTEAFF.

In this sample, this clonotype turned up a few times. The chain couples TRBV24-1 to TRBJ2-7; 10 bases agree with TRBD1. The germline CDR1 and CDR2 sequences are KGHDR and SFDVKD. This CDR3 has 16 residues. Losses at the gene ends were 5 bases for V and 3 bases for J; bases not matched to a gene: 9. CDR3 protein: CATSVLRDRGLYEQYF. The CDR3 bases are TGTGCCACCAGTGTCCTCCGGGACAGGGGACTCTACGAGCAGTACTTC.

This clonotype occurred a few times. This sequence joins TRBV4-1 and TRBJ2-2; 7 nucleotides match TRBD1. V trimming: 4 bases; J trimming: 4 bases; junction bases outside the gene matches: 9. Germline V CDR1 and CDR2: MGHRA, YSYEKL. This CDR3 has 16 residues. The CDR3 nucleotides are TGCGCCAGCAGCCGAGCCGGGACAGAGGGCACCGGGGAGCTGTTTTTT. It encodes CASSRAGTEGTGELFF.

The genes are TRBV7-9 and TRBJ2-7, with D maybe TRBD2 (5 bases). The V end lost 5 bases, the J end lost 4 bases, and 12 bases lay between the germline ends. The CDR3 sequence is 13 residues long. CDR1 and CDR2 (germline): SEHNR, FQNEAQ (reference sequence). The CDR3 DNA reads as TGTGCCAGCAGCCCAGCGGCAGAATACGAGCAGTACTTC. Residues: CASSPAAEYEQYF.

The V and J genes are TRBV16 and TRBJ1-5; D is perhaps TRBD1 (5 bases). Germline CDR1 is KGHSY and CDR2 is FQNENV. The V end was cut by 4 bases, the J end by 0 bases, with 13 bases between. CDR3 length equals 16 residues. The CDR3: CASSPQGRHSNQPQHF. The CDR3 region has the DNA TGTGCCAGCAGCCCCCAGGGCAGACATAGCAATCAGCCCCAGCATTTT.

This clonotype appeared a few times. This sequence joins TRBV6-5 and TRBJ2-1, with 10 bases matching TRBD2. The CDR3 has 17 residues. Germline V gene lookup returns CDR1 MNHEY and CDR2 SVGAGI. With V trimmed by 4 bases and J by 8 bases, 14 bases remained unmatched. As DNA, the CDR3 is TGTGCCAGCAGTTCCCTCCCTCTAGCGGGAGCCGCCGATGAGCAGTTCTTC. This gives the protein CASSSLPLAGAADEQFF.

The chain combines TRBV20-1 with TRBJ1-1; D may be TRBD1 (6 bases). Per the germline V gene, CDR1 is DFQATT and CDR2 is SNEGSKA (reference sequence). V was shortened by 1 base and J by 1 base, with 7 bases between the two germline ends. The CDR3 runs 13 residues. The CDR3 sequence is CSARATGNTEAFF. The DNA for the CDR3 is TGCAGTGCTAGAGCGACAGGGAACACTGAAGCTTTCTTT.

The chain carries TRBV12-3 or TRBV12-4 and TRBJ2-3, with D possibly matching TRBD1 (5 bases). Trimming took off 3 bases at V and 6 bases at J, with 19 bases between the two ends. The CDR3 spans 16 residues. DNA for the CDR3: TGTGCCAGCAGTTTCCCAGCAGGGTCAGTGAAGGATACGCAGTATTTT. Protein: CASSFPAGSVKDTQYF.

The table lists this clonotype with a few counts. V and J are TRBV7-9 and TRBJ2-7, with TRBD2 as a possible D gene (5 bases). This CDR3 has 17 amino acids. CDR1 and CDR2 from the germline V gene are SEHNR and FQNEAQ (reference sequence). V was cut by 0 bases and J by 0 bases, with 15 bases left in between. This CDR3 reads CASSLASWPRDSYEQYF. The CDR3 nucleotides read TGTGCCAGCAGCTTAGCCAGTTGGCCCCGGGACTCCTACGAGCAGTACTTC.

This clonotype has a handful of counts. The chain joins TRBV5-1 to TRBJ1-2; TRBD1 aligns across 7 bases. The germline V gene encodes CDR1 SGHRS and CDR2 YFSETQ. This CDR3 spans 16 amino acids. V lost 4 bases, J lost 4 bases, and 13 bases stayed unmatched. CDR3 loop: CASSLPTTGMSYGYTF. DNA for the CDR3: TGCGCCAGCAGCCTACCGACGACAGGGATGAGCTATGGCTACACCTTC. The complete variable domain, with remaining parts taken from reference TRBV5-1 and TRBJ1-2, reads KAGVTQTPRYLIKTRGQQVTLSCSPISGHRSVSWYQQTPGQGLQFLFEYFSETQRNKGNFPGRFSGRQFSNSRSEMNVSTLELGDSALYLCASSLPTTGMSYGYTFGSGTRLTVV.

The chain combines TRBV5-1 with TRBJ2-3, with 12 positions matching TRBD2. The CDR3 length is 18 residues. V shed 4 bases and J 3 bases; nucleotides not matched to a gene: 12. Germline loops: CDR1 SGHRS, CDR2 YFSETQ. The CDR3 spells CASSRGLAGRSGTDTQYF. In DNA, the CDR3 is TGCGCCAGCAGCCGGGGACTAGCGGGTCGTTCGGGGACAGATACGCAGTATTTT.

The chain is built from TRBV20-1 and TRBJ2-7; 10 bases align to TRBD2. CDR1 is DFQATT, CDR2 SNEGSKA, per germline (reference sequence). After removal of 5 bases from V and 7 bases from J, the junction contained 11 bases not matched to a gene. This CDR3 is built from 14 residues. CDR3 residues: CSAYESGRAGEQYF. Written as DNA, the CDR3 is TGCAGTGCTTATGAAAGCGGGAGGGCCGGAGAGCAGTACTTC.

This clonotype was detected only a few times. The chain carries TRBV12-3 or TRBV12-4 and TRBJ1-1; D is unclear. Trimming stripped 7 bases from V and 1 base from J, with 10 bases between. The CDR3 extends over 13 amino acids. CDR3 DNA sequence: TGTGCCAGCATTCGAGGCCCGAACACTGAAGCTTTCTTT. Its protein is CASIRGPNTEAFF.

This clonotype has ten or more counts. This sequence joins TRBV20-1 and TRBJ2-7; 7 bases line up with TRBD1. Losses at the gene ends were 3 bases for V and 4 bases for J; bases not matched to a gene: 6. This CDR3 is built from 13 residues. Germline CDR1 DFQATT, CDR2 SNEGSKA (reference sequence). CDR3 in DNA: TGCAGTGCTAGCGAGGGGGCGAGGTACGAGCAGTACTTC. Translation: CSASEGARYEQYF.

This clonotype was recorded a few times. In nucleotides, the CDR3 is TGTGCCAGCAGCTTAGTGGAACCCTCTACGCCCAATGAGCAGTTCTTC. The encoded protein is CASSLVEPSTPNEQFF. The chain is built from TRBV7-2 and TRBJ2-1; D ambiguous. Trimming shortened V by 1 base and J by 6 bases, and 16 bases separated the two germline ends. Germline CDR1 reads SGHTA; CDR2 reads FQGNSA. There are 16 residues in the CDR3.

The chain carries TRBV4-1 and TRBJ2-7; D may correspond to TRBD1 or TRBD2 (6 bases each). Trimming shortened V by 1 base and J by 6 bases, and 16 bases separated the two germline ends. The germline V gene has CDR1 MGHRA and CDR2 YSYEKL. This CDR3 is built from 15 residues. For the CDR3, the DNA is TGCGCCAGCAGCCAAGTTGGGGGCCCCGGGGGCGAGCAGTACTTC. Protein sequence: CASSQVGGPGGEQYF.